The clone carrying this TCR beta chain came up a few times. Its antigen is currently unknown. The study sequenced cultured CD4+ T cell DNA using the Oncomine TCR Beta short-read assay. TCRdb redid the calling of the PCR reads with MiXCR, one entry per CDR3 protein. The sample has 15,000 to 20,000 distinct CDR3 sequences; around 44% are singletons. The treatment here: roughly ten-day PBMC culture with coronavirus spike peptide pools or control peptides (ViraFEST assay). IL-2 at roughly 9.6 IU/ml and peptide pools at approximately 10 ug/ml were added to PBMCs cultured at roughly 2 million per well. The germline V and J ends were trimmed by 5 bases and 0 bases, with 11 bases remaining between them. Per the germline V gene, CDR1 is MNHEY and CDR2 is SVGEGT. The CDR3 sequence is 15 residues long. This sample was taken from a study of vaccination and CD4 T cells after COVID-19. Study-level background: Post-diagnosis, post-COVID samples were collected after a median 101 days, ranging 35 to 161. In culture, cells were exposed to overlapping spike peptides from SARS-CoV-2, HCoV-NL63, HCoV-OC43 and HCoV-229E.

Sequenced here: CD4+ T cells from blood, cultured in vitro, sampled after SARS-CoV-2 vaccination. The chain is built from TRBV6-2 or TRBV6-3 and TRBJ1-5; D remains ambiguous. This sequence originates from a human donor who had recovered from COVID-19. In DNA, the CDR3 is TGTGCCAGCAGTACCAGCGGTTATAGCAATCAGCCCCAGCATTTT. It yields the protein CASSTSGYSNQPQHF.